These 22 T cell receptor beta chains were all obtained from the same sample, sequenced in a study of cytomegalovirus exposure and HLA in healthy donors. Both 60 Vbeta primers and 13 Jbeta primers went into the PCR. Sequencing used immunoSEQ multiplex PCR; TCRdb keeps in-frame clones, though not all of them. The data hold 70,000 to 95,000 clones, with around 81% observed a single time. Sequenced: PBMCs. These receptors were collected from a young man in good health and CMV-seronegative.

The chain carries TRBV7-8 and TRBJ2-1; 8 bases fit TRBD1. Germline V gene sequence: CDR1 SGHVS, CDR2 FQNEAQ. V gave up 1 base and J gave up 1 base; unmatched junction bases: 0. This CDR3 contains 15 residues. CDR3 in amino acids: CASSLGQGSYNEQFF. The CDR3 DNA reads as TGTGCCAGCAGCTTAGGACAGGGGTCCTACAATGAGCAGTTCTTC.

V and J are TRBV2 and TRBJ2-2; 10 bases fit TRBD1. V lost 3 bases to trimming and J lost 6 bases; unmatched junction nucleotides: 7. The CDR3 contains 16 residues. Germline loops: CDR1 SNHLY, CDR2 FYNNEI. CDR3 in DNA: TGTGCCAGCAGTGACACTTCCGGGACAGGGGCCGGGGAGCTGTTTTTT. It codes for CASSDTSGTGAGELFF.

The chain carries TRBV5-1 and TRBJ1-3; maybe TRBD1 (6 bases). The CDR3 contains 14 residues. Trimming cost V 1 base and J 6 bases, with 11 bases left between them. In germline, CDR1 is SGHRS, CDR2 YFSETQ. The CDR3, as DNA: TGCGCCAGCAGCTTGAGTACAGGGCAAAACACCATATATTTT. Amino acid sequence: CASSLSTGQNTIYF. Looking up the rest from reference TRBV5-1 and TRBJ1-3 gives the full variable domain: KAGVTQTPRYLIKTRGQQVTLSCSPISGHRSVSWYQQTPGQGLQFLFEYFSETQRNKGNFPGRFSGRQFSNSRSEMNVSTLELGDSALYLCASSLSTGQNTIYFGEGSWLTVV.

V usage is TRBV2 and J usage is TRBJ2-7; D is possibly TRBD1 (6 bases). This CDR3 comprises 14 residues. Trimming shortened V by 0 bases and J by 2 bases, and 8 bases separated the two germline ends. Germline CDR1 and CDR2: SNHLY and FYNNEI. The CDR3 coding sequence is TGTGCCAGCAGTGAAGCGGGACACCCCTACGAGCAGTACTTC. This gives the protein CASSEAGHPYEQYF.

V and J are TRBV13 and TRBJ2-5; no clear D. Germline CDR1 is PRHDT and CDR2 is FYEKMQ (reference sequence). V gave up 5 bases and J gave up 11 bases, with 21 bases separating them. This CDR3 is 14 amino acids long. The CDR3 loop reads CASSRLFGFPEQYF. The CDR3 nucleotides read TGTGCCAGCAGCCGTCTTTTCGGGTTCCCTGAGCAGTACTTC.

V is TRBV2 and J is TRBJ1-1, with D unclear. V was trimmed by 4 bases and J by 0 bases, leaving 15 bases between them. The germline CDR1 and CDR2 sequences are SNHLY and FYNNEI. CDR3 length: 16 amino acids. The CDR3 protein is CASSGEQLNMNTEAFF. The CDR3 DNA is TGTGCCAGCAGTGGTGAACAGCTTAACATGAACACTGAAGCTTTCTTT.

The chain recombines TRBV18 with TRBJ1-1; D is unclear. There are 11 residues in the CDR3. Germline CDR1 is KGHSH and CDR2 is LQKENI. Trimming removed 7 bases at V and 6 bases at J, with 9 bases between. CDR3 loop: CASCGEAEAFF. Written as DNA, the CDR3 is TGTGCCAGCTGCGGGGAGGCTGAAGCTTTCTTT.

This chain uses TRBV19 with TRBJ1-2; tentatively, D is TRBD1 (5 bases). CDR3 size: 14 residues. Germline CDR1 LNHDA, CDR2 SQIVND (reference sequence). With 3 bases removed from V and 4 bases from J, the gap between germline ends came to 12 bases. This CDR3 is CASSITGSIYGYTF. The CDR3 DNA reads TGTGCCAGTAGTATCACAGGCTCCATCTATGGCTACACCTTC.

This chain joins TRBV19 and TRBJ2-1; D ambiguous. V lost 8 bases to trimming and J lost 0 bases, with 5 bases between them. The CDR3 covers 12 residues. Per the germline V gene, CDR1 is LNHDA and CDR2 is SQIVND (reference sequence). Written as DNA, the CDR3 is TGTGCCAGTTTTAGCTCCTACAATGAGCAGTTCTTC. It specifies CASFSSYNEQFF. Drawing the rest from reference TRBV19 and TRBJ2-1, the complete variable domain is DGGITQSPKYLFRKEGQNVTLSCEQNLNHDAMYWYRQDPGQGLRLIYYSQIVNDFQKGDIAEGYSVSREKKESFPLTVTSAQKNPTAFYLCASFSSYNEQFFGPGTRLTVL.

The chain joins TRBV5-1 to TRBJ1-1; D is unclear. The CDR3 loop spans 14 amino acids. Germline V gives CDR1 SGHRS, CDR2 YFSETQ. V was pared by 0 bases and J by 5 bases, with 11 bases between. The CDR3 loop is CASSLAVGGTEAFF. The CDR3, as DNA: TGCGCCAGCAGCTTGGCCGTAGGCGGTACTGAAGCTTTCTTT.

The CDR3 region has the DNA TGTGCCAGCAGTCCTTTTGACAGGGAAACCTACGAGCAGTACTTC. Translated, it gives CASSPFDRETYEQYF. The V and J genes are TRBV7-2 and TRBJ2-7, with 7 bases lining up with TRBD1. Germline V gene sequence: CDR1 SGHTA, CDR2 FQGNSA. The length of the CDR3 is 15 residues. V dropped 6 bases and J dropped 2; count of bases not matched to a gene: 10.

V usage is TRBV14 and J usage is TRBJ1-2; 8 nucleotides match TRBD1. The CDR3 loop spans 16 amino acids. Losses at the gene ends were 6 bases for V and 6 bases for J; bases not matched to a gene: 15. Germline V gene sequence: CDR1 SGHDN, CDR2 FVKESK. CDR3 region: CASSRLTGVSMNGYTF. Written as DNA, the CDR3 is TGTGCCAGCAGTCGGCTGACAGGGGTCTCTATGAATGGCTACACCTTC.

The chain combines TRBV5-1 with TRBJ2-7; 7 positions agree with TRBD1. J was trimmed by 2 bases and V by 7 bases; bases with no gene match: 12. In germline, CDR1 is SGHRS, CDR2 YFSETQ. This CDR3 comprises 15 residues. The CDR3 coding sequence is TGCGCCAGCCTCCCTACTCCGGGACAGACCTACGAGCAGTACTTC. It codes for CASLPTPGQTYEQYF.

The rearrangement links TRBV5-4 to TRBJ2-2; 7 bases map to TRBD1. With V trimmed by 4 bases and J by 3 bases, 6 bases remained unmatched. Germline V gene lookup returns CDR1 SGHNT and CDR2 YYREEE (reference sequence). The CDR3 runs 15 residues. The CDR3 is CASSRGGRDTGELFF. CDR3 coding DNA: TGTGCCAGCAGCAGAGGGGGCCGGGACACCGGGGAGCTGTTTTTT.

V is TRBV7-2 and J is TRBJ2-5, with no clear D. The J call may be faulty, since TRBJ2-7 better matches the DNA end. CDR3 size: 12 residues. Germline V gene lookup returns CDR1 SGHTA and CDR2 FQGNSA. The CDR3 reads CASSLGSYEQYF. The DNA of the CDR3 is TGTGCCAGCAGCTTGGGCTCCTACGAGCAGTACTTC.

The chain couples TRBV6-5 to TRBJ1-6; 7 bases align to TRBD1. V lost 6 bases to trimming and J lost 1 base; unmatched junction nucleotides: 0. In germline, CDR1 is MNHEY, CDR2 SVGAGI. This CDR3 is 14 amino acids long. The CDR3 DNA is TGTGCCAGCAGGGGACAGTCCTATAATTCACCCCTCCACTTT. This encodes CASRGQSYNSPLHF.

This chain connects TRBV27 to TRBJ1-4; 8 nucleotides align to TRBD1. V gave up 1 base and J gave up 9 bases; unmatched junction bases: 7. CDR1 MNHEY and CDR2 SMNVEV come from the germline V gene (reference sequence). This CDR3 is built from 15 residues. The CDR3 is CASSLWEQGVKKLFF. In DNA form, the CDR3 reads TGTGCCAGCAGTTTATGGGAACAGGGGGTGAAAAAACTGTTTTTT. The full variable domain, with the rest looked up from reference TRBV27 and TRBJ1-4, is EAQVTQNPRYLITVTGKKLTVTCSQNMNHEYMSWYRQDPGLGLRQIYYSMNVEVTDKGDVPEGYKVSRKEKRNFPLILESPSPNQTSLYFCASSLWEQGVKKLFFGSGTQLSVL.

This chain joins TRBV6-5 and TRBJ1-2; 7 bases map to TRBD1. This CDR3 region has 14 residues. The germline V gene encodes CDR1 MNHEY and CDR2 SVGAGI. The V segment lost 6 bases and the J segment 8 bases; nucleotides outside the gene matches: 12. The DNA of the CDR3 is TGTGCCAGCAGCCTGGACAGGACCGAACGGGGCTACACCTTC. This encodes CASSLDRTERGYTF.

The chain has TRBV18 and TRBJ1-5; TRBD1 matches 7 bases. Germline V CDR1 and CDR2: KGHSH, LQKENI. V lost 4 bases, J lost 6 bases, and 9 bases stayed unmatched. The CDR3 length is 15 residues. CDR3 sequence (DNA): TGTGCCAGCTCACTAGACAGGGAGGCAGGTCAGCCCCAGCATTTT. Translating gives CASSLDREAGQPQHF.

The chain has TRBV29-1 and TRBJ1-1; D remains unclear. V lost 7 bases, J lost 0 bases, and 15 bases lay in between. Germline V gene sequence: CDR1 SQVTM, CDR2 ANQGSEA. The CDR3 runs 14 residues. CDR3 sequence: CSAHGVNMNTEAFF. The CDR3 DNA sequence: TGCAGCGCCCACGGGGTCAACATGAACACTGAAGCTTTCTTT.

The J gene is TRBJ1-1, the V gene TRBV7-3; D not resolved. Germline V gene data show CDR1 as SGHTA and CDR2 as FQGTGA. CDR3 length equals 14 residues. The V end lost 0 bases, the J end lost 4 bases, and 9 bases lay between the germline ends. Here the CDR3 DNA reads TGTGCCAGCAGCTTAACTCCAGGAGGCACTGAAGCTTTCTTT. Protein product: CASSLTPGGTEAFF. The full variable domain, rest sourced from reference TRBV7-3 and TRBJ1-1, is GAGVSQTPSNKVTEKGKYVELRCDPISGHTALYWYRQSLGQGPEFLIYFQGTGAADDSGLPNDRFFAVRPEGSVSTLKIQRTERGDSAVYLCASSLTPGGTEAFFGQGTRLTVV.

Note on this clone: A much larger clone sits a single nucleotide away, making a read error possible. The chain couples TRBV7-3 to TRBJ2-7, with TRBD1 matching over 8 bases. V lost 4 bases and J lost 3; bases outside the gene matches: 2. Germline CDR1 is SGHTA and CDR2 is FQGTGA. The CDR3 sequence is 13 residues long. The DNA for the CDR3 is TGTGCCAGCAGCTACGGGACAGGCTACGAGCAGTACTTC. The encoded protein is CASSYGTGYEQYF.